This entry lists 4 T cell receptor beta chains sequenced from one sample in a study of shared clonotypes between healthy human individuals. The repertoire was sequenced with immunoSEQ multiplex PCR; TCRdb's copy has only in-frame clones and lacks some. Altogether some 980,000 clones are present, more than 75% being singletons, with the ten largest covering about 1.5%. Sequencing input: memory CD4+ T cells sorted from blood. The sample's subset: CD45RA-negative fraction. These TCRs come from a man younger than 35 in good health.

The V gene is TRBV21-1, the J gene TRBJ2-5; no check of the table's D call, TRBD2, against the DNA was made. TRBV21-1 is a recognized pseudogene. CDR3 length equals 14 residues. For the CDR3, the DNA is TGTGCCAGCACCACTCCGTACAGCGGGGAGACCCAGTACTTC. Translation gives CASTTPYSGETQYF.

This chain connects TRBV23-1 to TRBJ1-6; no reliable D call. TRBV23-1 is an ORF, with its function uncertain. Trimming took 10 bases from V and 7 from J, leaving 17 bases between them. The CDR3 is 14 residues long. As DNA, the CDR3 is TGCGCCAACGAACCCGGGTTGGGGAATTCACCCCTCCACTTT. It yields the protein CANEPGLGNSPLHF.

The V gene is TRBV18, the J gene TRBJ1-2; no clear D gene. The CDR3 length is 14 residues. Germline-derived CDR1 and CDR2 are KGHSH and LQKENI. Deletions cut 0 bases from V and 4 bases from J, with 9 bases between. The CDR3 protein is CASSPPWEGYGYTF. The DNA of the CDR3 is TGTGCCAGCTCACCACCGTGGGAGGGCTATGGCTACACCTTC.

The rearrangement links TRBV27 to TRBJ2-5, with a tentative D call TRBD2 (6 bases). V was cut by 3 bases and J by 2 bases, with 10 bases left in between. The CDR3 extends over 14 amino acids. Per germline, CDR1 MNHEY and CDR2 SMNVEV (reference sequence). The CDR3 nucleotides read TGTGCCAGCAGTTTGATGGGGGGTCAAGAGACCCAGTACTTC. This codes for CASSLMGGQETQYF.